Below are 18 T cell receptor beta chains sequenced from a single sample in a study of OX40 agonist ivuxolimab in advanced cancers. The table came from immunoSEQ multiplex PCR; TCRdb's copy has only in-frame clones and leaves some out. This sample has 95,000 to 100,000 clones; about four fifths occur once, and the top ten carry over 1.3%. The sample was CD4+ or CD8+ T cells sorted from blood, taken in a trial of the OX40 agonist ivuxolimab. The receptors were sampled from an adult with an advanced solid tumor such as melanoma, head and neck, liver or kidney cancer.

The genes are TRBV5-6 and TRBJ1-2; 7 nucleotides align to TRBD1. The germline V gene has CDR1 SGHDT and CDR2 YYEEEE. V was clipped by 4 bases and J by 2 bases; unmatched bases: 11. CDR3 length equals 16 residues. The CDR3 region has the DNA TGTGCCAGCAGCCACCTTGTGGGCAGGGGGAACTATGGCTACACCTTC. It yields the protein CASSHLVGRGNYGYTF.

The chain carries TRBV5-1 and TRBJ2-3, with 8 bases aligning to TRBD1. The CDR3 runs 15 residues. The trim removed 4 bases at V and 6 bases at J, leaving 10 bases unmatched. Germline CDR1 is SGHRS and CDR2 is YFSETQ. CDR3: CASSIEDRVVDTQYF. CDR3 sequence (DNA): TGCGCCAGCAGCATAGAGGACAGGGTAGTTGATACGCAGTATTTT.

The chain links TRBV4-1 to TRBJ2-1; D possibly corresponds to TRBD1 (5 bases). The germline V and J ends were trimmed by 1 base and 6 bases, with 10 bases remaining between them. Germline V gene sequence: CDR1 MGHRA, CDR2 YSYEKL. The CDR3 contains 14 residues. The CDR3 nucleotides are TGCGCCAGCAGCCAAGCAGGGTTTTCCAATGAGCAGTTCTTC. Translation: CASSQAGFSNEQFF.

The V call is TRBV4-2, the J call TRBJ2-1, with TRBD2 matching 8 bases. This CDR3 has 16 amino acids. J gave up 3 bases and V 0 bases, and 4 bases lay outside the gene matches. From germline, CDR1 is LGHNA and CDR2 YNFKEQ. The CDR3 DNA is TGTGCCAGCAGCCAAGAGGCGAGCGGGAGCTACAATGAGCAGTTCTTC. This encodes CASSQEASGSYNEQFF.

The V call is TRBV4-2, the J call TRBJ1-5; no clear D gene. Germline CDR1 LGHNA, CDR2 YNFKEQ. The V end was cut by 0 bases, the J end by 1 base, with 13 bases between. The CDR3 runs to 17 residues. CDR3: CASSQDREQVSNQPQHF. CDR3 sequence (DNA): TGTGCCAGCAGCCAAGATCGAGAGCAGGTCAGCAATCAGCCCCAGCATTTT.

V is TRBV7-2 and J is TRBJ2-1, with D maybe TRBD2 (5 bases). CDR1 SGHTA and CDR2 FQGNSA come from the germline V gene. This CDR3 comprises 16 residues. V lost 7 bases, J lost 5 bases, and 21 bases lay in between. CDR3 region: CASTTRPASRNNEQFF. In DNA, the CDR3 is TGTGCCAGCACCACCCGGCCCGCTAGCCGTAACAATGAGCAGTTCTTC.

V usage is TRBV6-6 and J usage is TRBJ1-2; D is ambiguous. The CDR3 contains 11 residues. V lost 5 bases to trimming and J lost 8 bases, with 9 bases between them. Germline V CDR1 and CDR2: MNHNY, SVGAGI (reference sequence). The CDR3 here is CASSTSIGYTF. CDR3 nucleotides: TGTGCCAGCAGTACCAGTATCGGCTACACCTTC.

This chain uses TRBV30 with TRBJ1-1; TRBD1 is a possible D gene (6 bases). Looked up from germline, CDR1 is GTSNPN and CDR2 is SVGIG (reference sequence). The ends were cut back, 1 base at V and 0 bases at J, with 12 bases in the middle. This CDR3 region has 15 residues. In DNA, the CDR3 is TGTGCCTGGAGTGAAGGACAGCCACTGAACACTGAAGCTTTCTTT. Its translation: CAWSEGQPLNTEAFF.

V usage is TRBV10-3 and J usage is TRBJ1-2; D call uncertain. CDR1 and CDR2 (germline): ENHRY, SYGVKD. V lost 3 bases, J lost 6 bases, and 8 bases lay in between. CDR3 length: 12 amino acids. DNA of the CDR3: TGTGCCATCAGTGAAACCCTGGATGGCTACACCTTC. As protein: CAISETLDGYTF.

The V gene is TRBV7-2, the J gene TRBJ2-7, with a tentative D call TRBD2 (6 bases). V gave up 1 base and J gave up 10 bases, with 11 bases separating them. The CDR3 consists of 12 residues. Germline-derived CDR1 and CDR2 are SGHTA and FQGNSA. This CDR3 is CASSLGVAAQYF. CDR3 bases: TGTGCCAGCAGCTTAGGGGTAGCGGCCCAGTACTTC.

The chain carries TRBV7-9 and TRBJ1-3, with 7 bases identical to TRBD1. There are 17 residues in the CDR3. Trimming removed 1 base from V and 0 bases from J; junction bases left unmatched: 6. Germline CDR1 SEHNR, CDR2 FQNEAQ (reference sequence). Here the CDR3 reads CASSLVPDRFSGNTIYF. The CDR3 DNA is TGTGCCAGCAGCTTAGTTCCGGACAGGTTCTCTGGAAACACCATATATTTT.

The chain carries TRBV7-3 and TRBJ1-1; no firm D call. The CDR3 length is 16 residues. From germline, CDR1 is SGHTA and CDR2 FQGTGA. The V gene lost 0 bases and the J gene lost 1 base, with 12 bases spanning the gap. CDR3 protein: CASSLTQVRSNTEAFF. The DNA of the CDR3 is TGTGCCAGCAGCTTAACCCAGGTCAGGTCGAACACTGAAGCTTTCTTT.

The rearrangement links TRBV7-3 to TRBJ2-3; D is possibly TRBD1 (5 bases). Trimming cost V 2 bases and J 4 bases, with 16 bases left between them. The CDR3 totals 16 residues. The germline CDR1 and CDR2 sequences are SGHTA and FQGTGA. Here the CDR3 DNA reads TGTGCCAGCAGCTTATGGGGTGGGGCTCCCGCAGATACGCAGTATTTT. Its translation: CASSLWGGAPADTQYF.

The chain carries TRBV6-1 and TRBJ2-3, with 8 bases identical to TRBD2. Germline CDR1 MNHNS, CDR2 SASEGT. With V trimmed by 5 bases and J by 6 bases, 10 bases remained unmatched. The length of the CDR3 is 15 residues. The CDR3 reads CASSNQLTGGDTQYF. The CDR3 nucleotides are TGTGCCAGCAGTAACCAACTAACGGGGGGGGATACGCAGTATTTT.

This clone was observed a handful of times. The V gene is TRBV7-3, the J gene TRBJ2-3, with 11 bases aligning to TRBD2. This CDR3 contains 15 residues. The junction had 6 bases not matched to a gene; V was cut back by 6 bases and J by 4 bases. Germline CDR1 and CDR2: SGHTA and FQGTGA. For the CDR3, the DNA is TGTGCCAGCAGTTCCCTAGCGGGGGGCTCAGATACGCAGTATTTT. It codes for CASSSLAGGSDTQYF.

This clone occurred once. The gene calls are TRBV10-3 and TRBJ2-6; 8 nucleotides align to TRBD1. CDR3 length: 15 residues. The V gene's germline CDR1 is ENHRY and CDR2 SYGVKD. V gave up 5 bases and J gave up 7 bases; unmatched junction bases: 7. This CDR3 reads CAISSGQGKANVLTF. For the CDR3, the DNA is TGTGCCATCAGTTCCGGACAGGGAAAAGCCAACGTCCTGACTTTC.

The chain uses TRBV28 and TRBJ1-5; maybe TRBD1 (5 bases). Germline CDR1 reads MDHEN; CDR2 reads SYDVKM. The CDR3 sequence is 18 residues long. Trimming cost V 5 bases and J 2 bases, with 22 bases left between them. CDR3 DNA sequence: TGTGCCAGCAGTCTTGGGGCGGGGTCCCCCAACGGCAATCAGCCCCAGCATTTT. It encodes CASSLGAGSPNGNQPQHF.

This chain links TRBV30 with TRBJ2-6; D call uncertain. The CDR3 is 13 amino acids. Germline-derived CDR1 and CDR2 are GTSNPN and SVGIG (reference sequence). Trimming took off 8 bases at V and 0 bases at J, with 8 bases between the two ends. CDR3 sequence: CAARISGANVLTF. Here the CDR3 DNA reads TGTGCCGCTAGGATCTCTGGGGCCAACGTCCTGACTTTC.